This is a list of T cell receptor beta chains from one sample in a study of radiation and T cells in renal cell carcinoma. The table came from immunoSEQ multiplex PCR; TCRdb's copy has only in-frame clones and leaves some out. The sample holds about 150,000 clones; about nine tenths are singletons and the top ten take approximately 12%. The material sequenced was blood, taken from a patient whose treatment included radiotherapy and nephrectomy. Receptor source: a woman between 50 and 59 years old with renal cell carcinoma. The CDR3 runs from the conserved cysteine through the conserved F or W.

TRBV10-3,TRBJ1-4,CAISDPLHEKLFF
TRBV4-2,TRBJ2-7,CASSQITSGGFYEQYF
TRBV6-5,TRBJ1-2,CASSSRGQLSGYTF
TRBV5-1,TRBJ1-2,CASSLGVGGEGYTF
TRBV6-5,TRBJ1-1,CASSYTVGGVTEAFF
TRBV7-8,TRBJ1-2,CASSLALGFYGYTF
TRBV18,TRBJ2-3,CASSPKQGATDTQYF
TRBV7-9,TRBJ1-4,CASSSYRATNEKLFF
TRBV9,TRBJ2-3,CASSEAGADTQYF
TRBV14,TRBJ1-3,CASSQGTGRNTIYF
TRBV5-1,TRBJ1-2,CASSLAGRGAGYTF
TRBV5-4,TRBJ2-7,CASSLQPDGEQYF
TRBV5-5,TRBJ1-3,CASSLDLGPSGNTIYF
TRBV11-1,TRBJ1-4,CASSSRGEKLFF
TRBV6-5,TRBJ2-1,CASSHGRMFSNEQFF
TRBV19,TRBJ2-5,CASSPSGGPGRETQYF
TRBV11-2,TRBJ2-3,CASSLPRDPLVPIDTQYF
TRBV7-9,TRBJ1-6,CASSLVSQGESPLHF
TRBV5-4,TRBJ1-2,CASSLGGRRQLGNGYTF
TRBV10-3,TRBJ1-4,CAISDSTGLGDELFF
TRBV7-2,TRBJ2-3,CASSSGPAEGTDTQYF
TRBV18,TRBJ2-5,CASSRQLNDQETQYF
TRBV29-1,TRBJ1-1,CSVVVRLWNTEAFF
TRBV13,TRBJ2-1,CASSSGLVNEQFF
TRBV28,TRBJ1-1,CASSSPNRSGAFF
TRBV6-6,TRBJ2-7,CASRLASSGGTEQYF
TRBV15,TRBJ2-3,CATSRDLGGEADTQYF
TRBV6-1,TRBJ1-1,CASSVEGKRNTEAFF
TRBV11-3,TRBJ2-2,CASSLDRSTGELFF
TRBV6-1,TRBJ2-1,CASAQGSYNEQFF
TRBV4-2,TRBJ2-3,CASSQDPQGITDTQYF
TRBV4-1,TRBJ2-2,CASSQESGDYTGELFF
TRBV4-2,TRBJ2-7,CASSQGAQGIYEQYF
TRBV18,TRBJ2-1,CASSPPVGRGGYNEQFF
TRBV19,TRBJ1-3,CASSRTGGSGNTIYF
TRBV19,TRBJ2-5,CASSIIGETQYF
TRBV19,TRBJ1-1,CASSFAPGGTEAFF
TRBV6-1,TRBJ1-1,CASSEKILGTGGLVLSGTEAFF
TRBV4-3,TRBJ1-1,CASSQVIGGTEAFF
TRBV15,TRBJ2-3,CATSVSTSDSTDTQYF
TRBV7-9,TRBJ2-1,CASSLVSRNNEQFF
TRBV19,TRBJ1-1,CASSISQGFTEAFF
TRBV11-2,TRBJ2-3,CASSLEGTLSTDTQYF
TRBV7-6,TRBJ1-4,CASSGGGHATNEKLFF
TRBV29-1,TRBJ2-2,CSVEVLRGGPNTGELFF
TRBV5-1,TRBJ2-5,CASSLYAPQETQYF
TRBV4-2,TRBJ1-4,CASSQAGTGGYEKLFF
TRBV14,TRBJ1-2,CASSQGGQIYGYTF
TRBV9,TRBJ2-7,CASSPYPPGAGVPYEQYF
TRBV29-1,TRBJ2-4,CSVAERAAKNIQYF
TRBV18,TRBJ1-1,CASSPLEGTEAFF
TRBV7-2,TRBJ1-1,CASSPGSGHWGTEAFF
TRBV18,TRBJ1-5,CASQNEPNQPQHF
TRBV7-2,TRBJ2-7,CASSPGTSRREQYF
TRBV4-3,TRBJ1-2,CASSQVGPLLGYGYTF
TRBV7-9,TRBJ2-3,CASSWAGGADSTDTQYF
TRBV5-1,TRBJ1-2,CASSLTGDYGYTF
TRBV25-1,TRBJ2-2,CASSDQSNTGELFF
TRBV5-4,TRBJ1-5,CASSLDTNQPQHF
TRBV9,TRBJ2-2,CASSSQGTIGELFF